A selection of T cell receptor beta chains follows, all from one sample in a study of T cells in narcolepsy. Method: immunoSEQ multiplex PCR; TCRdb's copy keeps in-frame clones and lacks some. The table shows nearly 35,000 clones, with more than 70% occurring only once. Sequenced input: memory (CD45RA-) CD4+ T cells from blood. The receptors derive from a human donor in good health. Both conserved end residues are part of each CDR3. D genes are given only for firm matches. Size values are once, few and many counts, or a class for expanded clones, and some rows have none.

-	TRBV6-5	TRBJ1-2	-	TGTGCCAGCAGTTACTCGAGTGGCAGGGTCGGCTATGGCTACACCTTC	CASSYSSGRVGYGYTF
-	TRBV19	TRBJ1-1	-	TGTGCCAGTAGTATAGGGGGGAATTTGAACACTGAAGCTTTCTTT	CASSIGGNLNTEAFF
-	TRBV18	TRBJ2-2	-	TGTGCCAGCTCACGGGACTCCTTCACCGGGGAGCTGTTTTTT	CASSRDSFTGELFF
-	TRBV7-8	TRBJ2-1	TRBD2	TGTGCCAGCAGCATCGGGACTAGCGGATTCAATGAGCAGTTCTTC	CASSIGTSGFNEQFF
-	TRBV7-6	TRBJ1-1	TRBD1	TGTGCCAGCAGCGCCTACAGGGGATCCGCTGAAGCTTTCTTT	CASSAYRGSAEAFF
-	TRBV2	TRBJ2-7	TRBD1	TGTGCCAGTATACCGGGACAGGCTAAATACGAGCAGTACTTC	CASIPGQAKYEQYF
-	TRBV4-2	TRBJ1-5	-	TGTGCCAGCAGCCAAGATCCTTATCAGCCCCAGCATTTT	CASSQDPYQPQHF
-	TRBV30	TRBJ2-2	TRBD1	TGTGCCTCAAACACGGGACAGGGGAAAACCGGGGAGCTGTTTTTT	CASNTGQGKTGELFF
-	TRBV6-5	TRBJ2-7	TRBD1	TGTGCCACCGGGACAGGGCCAACCTACGAGCAGTACTTC	CATGTGPTYEQYF
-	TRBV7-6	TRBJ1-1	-	TGTGCCAGCAGCCAAGATTTGAACACTGAAGCTTTCTTT	CASSQDLNTEAFF
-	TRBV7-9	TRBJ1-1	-	TGTGCCAGCAGCCTCGGAACCTCCGCCCGACGAAATGAAGCTTTCTTT	CASSLGTSARRNEAFF
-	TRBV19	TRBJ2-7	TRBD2	TGTGCCAGTAACCATAGCGGGCCAGACTCCTACGAGCAGTACTTC	CASNHSGPDSYEQYF
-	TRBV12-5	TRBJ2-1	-	TGTGCTAGTGGTTTGGTAGATGAGCAGTTCTTC	CASGLVDEQFF
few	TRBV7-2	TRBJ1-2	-	TGTGCCAGCAGCTCCAGGAACTATGGCTACACCTTC	CASSSRNYGYTF
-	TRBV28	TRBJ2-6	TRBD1	TGTGCCAGCAGCACCAGACAGGGAACCTCTGGGGCCAACGTCCTGACTTTC	CASSTRQGTSGANVLTF
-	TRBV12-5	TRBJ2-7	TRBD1	TGTGCTAGTGGTTTGGGGATTACAGGGGTCGAGCAGTACTTC	CASGLGITGVEQYF
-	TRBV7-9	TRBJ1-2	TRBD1	TGTGCCAGCAGCTTCGACGGGACAGGTAGAGGAGGCTACACCTTC	CASSFDGTGRGGYTF
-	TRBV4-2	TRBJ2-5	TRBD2	TGTGCCAGCACTCGCGTCCACGGGGGGGGTGGAGAGACCCAGTACTTC	CASTRVHGGGGETQYF
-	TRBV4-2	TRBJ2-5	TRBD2	TGTGCCAGCAGCGCCTCCTCCGGGACTAGCGGGAGTGAGACCCAGTACTTC	CASSASSGTSGSETQYF
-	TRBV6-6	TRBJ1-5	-	TGTGCCAGCAGGGAAGGGAATCAGCCCCAGCATTTT	CASREGNQPQHF
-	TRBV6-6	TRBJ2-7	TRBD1	TGTGCCAGCAGTCCGGGACAGAGGAAAGTCTCCTACGAGCAGTACTTC	CASSPGQRKVSYEQYF
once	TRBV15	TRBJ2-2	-	TGTGCCACCAGCAGAGGCGCTGGACTACCTCAAACCGGGGAGCTGTTTTTT	CATSRGAGLPQTGELFF
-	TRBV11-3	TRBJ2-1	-	TGTGCCAGCAGCCGAGGTTATGAGCAGTTCTTC	CASSRGYEQFF
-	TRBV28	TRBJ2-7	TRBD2	TGTGCCAGCAGGCGGACTAGCGGGGGTGGTGAGCAGTACTTC	CASRRTSGGGEQYF
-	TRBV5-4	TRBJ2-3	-	TGTGCCAGCAGCTTAGGGGGGACAGATACGCAGTATTTT	CASSLGGTDTQYF
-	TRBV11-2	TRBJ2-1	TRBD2	TGTGCCAGCAGCTTAGGACTAGCGGGAGCAGGTGAGCAGTTCTTC	CASSLGLAGAGEQFF
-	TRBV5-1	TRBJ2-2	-	TGCGCCAGCAGCTTGGGGCTCCTCAACACCGGGGAGCTGTTTTTT	CASSLGLLNTGELFF
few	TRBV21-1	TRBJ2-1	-	TGTGCCAGCAGCACCCGTCCCCCCCTCAATGAGCAGTTCTTC	CASSTRPPLNEQFF
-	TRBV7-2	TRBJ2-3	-	TGTGCCAGCAGCTTGGGGTTGGGTACGCAGTATTTT	CASSLGLGTQYF
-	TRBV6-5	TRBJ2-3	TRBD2	TGTGCCAGCAGTTCGGGGACTAGCGGTCCCTCAGATACGCAGTATTTT	CASSSGTSGPSDTQYF
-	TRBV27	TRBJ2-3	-	TGTGCCAGCAGTTTTGAGACTACATTCACAGATACGCAGTATTTT	CASSFETTFTDTQYF
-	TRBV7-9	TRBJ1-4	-	TGTGCCACCCCAGACGGGGGGGGTAATGAAAAACTGTTTTTT	CATPDGGGNEKLFF
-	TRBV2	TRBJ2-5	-	TGTGCCAGCAGGGGGCAAGTAGGAGAGACCCAGTACTTC	CASRGQVGETQYF